One sample yielded the 29 T cell receptor beta chains listed below, sequenced in a study of blood T cell repertoires in COVID-19. Assay used: immunoSEQ multiplex PCR; TCRdb lists only in-frame clones, some missing. This sample has more than 200,000 clones, with about 80% found just once. Sequencing was done on a sample of peripheral blood. The receptors come from a man aged 45-60 years with active or convalescent COVID-19.

The V gene is TRBV5-6, the J gene TRBJ1-1, with D possibly matching TRBD1 (6 bases). The germline V gene has CDR1 SGHDT and CDR2 YYEEEE. This CDR3 is built from 14 residues. Trimming took 2 bases from V and 0 from J, leaving 8 bases between them. This CDR3 is CASSFRGVNTEAFF. For the CDR3, the DNA is TGTGCCAGCAGCTTCAGGGGAGTGAACACTGAAGCTTTCTTT.

The table lists this clone with a few counts. The chain employs TRBV5-4 and TRBJ2-1; possibly TRBD1 for D (5 bases). Trimming cost V 0 bases and J 0 bases, with 7 bases left between them. This CDR3 has 15 amino acids. The germline V gene has CDR1 SGHNT and CDR2 YYREEE (reference sequence). The CDR3 loop reads CASSLAQGSYNEQFF. In DNA form, the CDR3 reads TGTGCCAGCAGCTTGGCGCAGGGCTCCTACAATGAGCAGTTCTTC.

The CDR3 DNA reads as TGTGCCAGCAGTGAAGCGCCCCCCAGGTTCACCTTC. This codes for CASSEAPPRFTF. The rearrangement uses TRBV2 and TRBJ1-2, with D unresolved. This CDR3 has 12 amino acids. Trimming cost V 0 bases and J 13 bases, with 12 bases left between them. The germline gives CDR1 SNHLY, CDR2 FYNNEI.

The rearrangement joins TRBV5-1 to TRBJ2-5; 7 bases match TRBD2. Germline CDR1 reads SGHRS; CDR2 reads YFSETQ. The CDR3 has 15 residues. With V trimmed by 2 bases and J by 3 bases, 7 bases remained unmatched. CDR3 in DNA: TGCGCCAGCAGCTTTCGCGGGGGATCTGAAGAGACCCAGTACTTC. Translation gives CASSFRGGSEETQYF.

V gene TRBV9 combines with J gene TRBJ2-5; D perhaps matches TRBD1 (6 bases). There are 15 residues in the CDR3. The V and J ends lost 3 bases and 4 bases respectively, with 16 bases between them. The germline V gene has CDR1 SGDLS and CDR2 YYNGEE. The chain's CDR3 is CASSAMPGVGETQYF. The DNA of the CDR3 is TGTGCCAGCAGCGCCATGCCAGGGGTGGGAGAGACCCAGTACTTC.

The chain uses TRBV6-5 and TRBJ1-6, with 9 bases identical to TRBD1. With V trimmed by 2 bases and J by 10 bases, 6 bases remained unmatched. There are 15 residues in the CDR3. Per the germline V gene, CDR1 is MNHEY and CDR2 is SVGAGI. Written as DNA, the CDR3 is TGTGCCAGCAGTTACGCTGGACAGGGGTTGTCACCCCTCCACTTT. Protein sequence: CASSYAGQGLSPLHF.

The genes are TRBV2 and TRBJ1-1; 7 bases are a match to TRBD1. The CDR3 is 15 residues long. The germline V gene has CDR1 SNHLY and CDR2 FYNNEI. V dropped 1 base and J dropped 1; count of bases not matched to a gene: 3. The CDR3 sequence is CASSEVGQPNTEAFF. Here the CDR3 DNA reads TGTGCCAGCAGTGAAGTGGGACAGCCGAACACTGAAGCTTTCTTT.

This clone was found many times. In DNA, the CDR3 is TGTGCCAGCAGCCCTCGCCCCCAGACAGGGTGGGAGCAGTACTTC. This sequence encodes CASSPRPQTGWEQYF. The gene calls are TRBV9 and TRBJ2-7, with TRBD1 matching 7 bases. The CDR3 is 15 residues long. Germline V gives CDR1 SGDLS, CDR2 YYNGEE. The J segment lost 7 bases and the V segment lost 4 bases, leaving 14 bases of the junction unmatched.

This clone showed up just a few times. A much larger clone lies a single base off, so this may be a read error. The chain joins TRBV7-8 to TRBJ1-1; a weak D match, TRBD1 (5 bases). Trimming left V 1 base short and J 4 bases short, with 7 bases between. The CDR3 loop spans 13 amino acids. In germline, CDR1 is SGHVS, CDR2 FQNEAQ. CDR3 nucleotides: TGTGCCAGCAGCTTAGGCAGGGCCACTGAAGCTTTCTTT. Protein sequence: CASSLGRATEAFF.

V is TRBV27 and J is TRBJ1-2; TRBD1 might be the D (5 bases). The CDR3 totals 14 residues. CDR1 MNHEY and CDR2 SMNVEV come from the germline V gene (reference sequence). The V end lost 3 bases, the J end lost 0 bases, and 8 bases lay between the germline ends. The DNA of the CDR3 is TGTGCCAGCAGTTTTGGGGCGGCTAACTATGGCTACACCTTC. Its protein is CASSFGAANYGYTF.

As concerns this clone: Germline and junction disagree at one end, which may indicate a read error. This chain connects TRBV24-1 to TRBJ2-7, with 9 bases that match TRBD2. Germline values: CDR1 KGHDR, CDR2 SFDVKD. This CDR3 region has 20 residues. In DNA form, the CDR3 reads TGTGCCCCCAGTGATTTGTCTGGGGGCATGGGCGGGGGGGCCTTTCACGAGCAGTACTTC. Residues: CAPSDLSGGMGGGAFHEQYF.

DNA for the CDR3: TGTGCCAGCAGTTTATCGATGGGGGGACAGGGAAGGGAGCAGTACTTC. It codes for CASSLSMGGQGREQYF. The chain carries TRBV27 and TRBJ2-7; 9 positions match TRBD1. J lost 7 bases, V lost 0 bases, and 10 bases had no gene match. The CDR3 length is 16 residues. Germline V gene lookup returns CDR1 MNHEY and CDR2 SMNVEV (reference sequence).

The V and J genes are TRBV28 and TRBJ2-7; the match to TRBD1 covers 9 bases. The V gene end was trimmed by 5 bases and the J gene end by 2 bases; junction bases not matched to a gene: 10. The CDR3 consists of 16 residues. The germline V gene has CDR1 MDHEN and CDR2 SYDVKM. Here the CDR3 reads CASSPNPGTGPYEQYF. The CDR3 DNA follows: TGTGCCAGCAGTCCAAACCCCGGGACAGGGCCCTACGAGCAGTACTTC.

This chain connects TRBV2 to TRBJ2-7; a possible D gene is TRBD2 (6 bases). Trimming stripped 6 bases from V and 2 bases from J, with 17 bases between. The CDR3 length is 15 residues. Germline loops: CDR1 SNHLY, CDR2 FYNNEI. CDR3 sequence reads: CASSDLKRAAYEQYF. CDR3 nucleotides: TGTGCCAGCAGCGATTTAAAGCGGGCAGCCTACGAGCAGTACTTC.

V gene TRBV27 combines with J gene TRBJ2-1; a weak D match, TRBD2 (7 bases). With 11 bases removed from V and 7 bases from J, the gap between germline ends came to 18 bases. This CDR3 has 13 amino acids. Germline CDR1 and CDR2: MNHEY and SMNVEV (reference sequence). The CDR3 DNA sequence: TGTGCCTGTGGCGGGGGCGTAGGGAATGAGCAGTTCTTC. This gives the protein CACGGGVGNEQFF.

The V gene is TRBV10-3, the J gene TRBJ1-2; 7 nucleotides match TRBD1. Germline V gene lookup returns CDR1 ENHRY and CDR2 SYGVKD. The CDR3 length is 18 residues. J gave up 7 bases and V 2 bases, and 19 bases lay outside the gene matches. The CDR3 sequence is CAISEPDVLGQASSGYTF. The CDR3 DNA reads as TGTGCCATCAGTGAGCCGGACGTACTAGGACAGGCGAGTAGTGGCTACACCTTC.

The rearrangement joins TRBV5-4 to TRBJ2-7; 7 nucleotides line up with TRBD1. The CDR3 is 15 amino acids. In germline, CDR1 is SGHNT, CDR2 YYREEE (reference sequence). V was pared by 2 bases and J by 6 bases, with 11 bases of the junction left unmatched. CDR3 nucleotides: TGTGCCAGCAGCTTATTGGACAGGCCCAGCCCCGAGCAGTACTTC. The encoded protein is CASSLLDRPSPEQYF.

This chain links TRBV7-2 with TRBJ2-7; no reliable D call. Germline-derived CDR1 and CDR2 are SGHTA and FQGNSA. V gave up 6 bases and J gave up 2 bases, with 17 bases separating them. The length of the CDR3 is 15 residues. CDR3 loop: CASSPPVTFAYEQYF. CDR3 nucleotides: TGTGCCAGCAGTCCCCCCGTGACATTCGCCTACGAGCAGTACTTC.

In its sample, this clone was seen a few times. The chain is built from TRBV4-3 and TRBJ1-1; D is possibly TRBD1 (5 bases). CDR1 and CDR2 from the germline V gene are LGHNA and YSLEER. V was shortened by 3 bases and J by 1 base, with 21 bases between the two germline ends. This CDR3 has 18 amino acids. For the CDR3, the DNA is TGCGCCAGCAGCCACATGGGGGAAGGGGAGGGGAAGAACACTGAAGCTTTCTTT. It is translated as CASSHMGEGEGKNTEAFF.

The chain joins TRBV5-1 to TRBJ2-3, with 7 bases identical to TRBD1. Germline V gives CDR1 SGHRS, CDR2 YFSETQ. Trimming at V came to 2 bases and at J to 1 base, leaving 4 bases not matched to a gene. The CDR3 is made up of 15 amino acids. CDR3 protein: CASSLQGTGTDTQYF. The DNA of the CDR3 is TGCGCCAGCAGCTTACAGGGGACGGGCACAGATACGCAGTATTTT.

This clone was observed a handful of times. The chain combines TRBV6-5 with TRBJ1-2, with 8 bases aligning to TRBD1. This CDR3 region has 15 residues. Germline values: CDR1 MNHEY, CDR2 SVGAGI. The ends lost 2 bases at V and 8 bases at J; junction bases unmatched: 10. CDR3 residues: CASSYETGATRGYTF. In DNA, the CDR3 is TGTGCCAGCAGTTACGAGACAGGGGCCACGAGAGGCTACACCTTC.

The genes are TRBV28 and TRBJ1-5; TRBD1 matches at 9 bases. Germline assignment: CDR1 MDHEN and CDR2 SYDVKM. The CDR3 extends over 15 amino acids. The V segment lost 7 bases and the J segment 6 bases; nucleotides outside the gene matches: 10. As DNA, the CDR3 is TGTGCCAGCACCTCCTGGGACAGGGAACGTCAGCCCCAGCATTTT. Translated: CASTSWDRERQPQHF.

This chain connects TRBV7-2 to TRBJ2-1; 9 nucleotides line up with TRBD1. Germline CDR1 and CDR2: SGHTA and FQGNSA. The CDR3 is 16 amino acids. Trimming removed 1 base from V and 6 bases from J; junction bases left unmatched: 7. CDR3 amino acids: CASSLEGQGWGNEQFF. CDR3 nucleotide sequence: TGTGCCAGCAGCTTAGAGGGACAGGGTTGGGGCAATGAGCAGTTCTTC.

The gene calls are TRBV5-5 and TRBJ2-1, with D perhaps TRBD2 (5 bases). Trimming removed 6 bases from V and 4 bases from J, with 14 bases in between. From germline, CDR1 is SGHKS and CDR2 YYEKEE (reference sequence). The CDR3 spans 14 residues. CDR3 DNA sequence: TGTGCCAGCACCGCGGAGGCACAGTACAATGAGCAGTTCTTC. This encodes CASTAEAQYNEQFF.

This rearrangement joins TRBV19 to TRBJ1-2; D is ambiguous. CDR3 length: 13 residues. Germline lookup yields CDR1 LNHDA and CDR2 SQIVND (reference sequence). V lost 6 bases and J lost 4, with 12 bases in between. The CDR3 loop reads CASSLLRFYGYTF. CDR3 nucleotides: TGTGCCAGTAGCCTTCTGCGATTCTATGGCTACACCTTC. Based on the CDR3 plus reference TRBV19 and TRBJ1-2, the full variable domain is DGGITQSPKYLFRKEGQNVTLSCEQNLNHDAMYWYRQDPGQGLRLIYYSQIVNDFQKGDIAEGYSVSREKKESFPLTVTSAQKNPTAFYLCASSLLRFYGYTFGSGTRLTVV.

The rearrangement uses TRBV2 and TRBJ1-2; perhaps TRBD1 as D (6 bases). CDR1 SNHLY and CDR2 FYNNEI come from the germline V gene. The length of the CDR3 is 14 residues. Trimming cost V 6 bases and J 8 bases, with 19 bases left between them. Here the CDR3 reads CASRGLQGFRGYTF. CDR3 nucleotide sequence: TGTGCCAGCAGGGGCCTCCAGGGGTTTCGCGGCTACACCTTC.

The rearrangement uses TRBV7-9 and TRBJ1-2, with 9 bases lining up with TRBD1. Germline-derived CDR1 and CDR2 are SEHNR and FQNEAQ (reference sequence). CDR3 length: 16 amino acids. V dropped 5 bases and J dropped 2; count of bases not matched to a gene: 9. CDR3 in DNA: TGTGCCAGCAGCCCTGCAGGACAGGGGAAAAACTATGGCTACACCTTC. It specifies CASSPAGQGKNYGYTF.

This chain links TRBV15 with TRBJ2-7; possibly TRBD1 for D (5 bases). The CDR3 is 17 amino acids. Trimming left V 0 bases short and J 0 bases short, with 15 bases between. From germline, CDR1 is LNHNV and CDR2 YYDKDF (reference sequence). CDR3 sequence reads: CATSREGPRMTSYEQYF. The CDR3 bases are TGTGCCACCAGCAGAGAGGGGCCCCGGATGACCTCCTACGAGCAGTACTTC.

The rearrangement uses TRBV27 and TRBJ2-7; D may be TRBD2 (6 bases). CDR1 and CDR2 (germline): MNHEY, SMNVEV (reference sequence). Trimming took off 6 bases at V and 4 bases at J, with 19 bases between the two ends. This CDR3 has 15 amino acids. CDR3 sequence (DNA): TGTGCCAGCAGCGCCCCCGCCGCGGGGTCGTACGAGCAGTACTTC. It yields the protein CASSAPAAGSYEQYF.